The 17 T cell receptor beta chains below all came from one sample that was sequenced in a study of T cells after yellow fever vaccination (dated by TCRdb to about 2019). The label giving this sample's treatment or condition can be read as: live attenuated yellow fever vaccine strain. Library preparation was by 5' RACE. The sequencer listed for this sample is Illumina NovaSeq 6000. In-frame beta chains were kept once TCRdb had trimmed the public reads at Q25 with fastp and called clones with MiXCR. Identical CDR3 protein sequences are pooled into one entry, listed with their most common genes and DNA. Counted in this sample were 200,000 to 250,000 distinct CDR3 sequences; more than 3% of them appeared once. 2.5% to 3.5% of the sample is in the top ten clones. This specimen was CD4+ T cells sorted from PBMCs, taken 10 days after the yellow fever booster vaccination. Receptors originate from a man younger than 30 who received the YFV17D yellow fever vaccine.

The chain links TRBV6-2 or TRBV6-3 to TRBJ2-5, with TRBD2 matching over 7 bases. The CDR3 extends over 14 amino acids. With V trimmed by 11 bases and J by 3 bases, 12 bases remained unmatched. The germline CDR1 and CDR2 sequences are MNHEY and SVGEGT. The CDR3 region has the DNA TGTGCCGGATCGACCACGGCGGGGGAAGAGACCCAGTACTTC. Translation gives CAGSTTAGEETQYF.

The V gene is TRBV5-5, the J gene TRBJ2-5; D may be TRBD1 or TRBD2 (5 bases each). Looked up from germline, CDR1 is SGHKS and CDR2 is YYEKEE (reference sequence). V dropped 4 bases and J dropped 3 bases, with 13 bases sitting between them. This CDR3 spans 14 amino acids. The CDR3 reads CASSTGTTEETQYF. CDR3 nucleotides: TGTGCCAGCAGCACCGGGACCACAGAAGAGACCCAGTACTTC.

This clonotype appeared a few times. The rearrangement links TRBV28 to TRBJ2-3, with D possibly TRBD2 on 5 matching bases. V dropped 2 bases and J dropped 8 bases, with 11 bases sitting between them. Germline CDR1 is MDHEN and CDR2 is SYDVKM. CDR3 length: 13 residues. CDR3 amino acids: CASSLVASFTQYF. The CDR3 DNA is TGTGCCAGCAGTTTAGTGGCTAGCTTTACGCAGTATTTT.

The chain recombines TRBV20-1 with TRBJ2-2; TRBD1 matches at 10 bases. Germline CDR1 DFQATT, CDR2 SNEGSKA (reference sequence). V was clipped by 4 bases and J by 1 base; unmatched bases: 6. This CDR3 contains 16 residues. As DNA, the CDR3 is TGCAGTGCTACCCCTTGGGACAGGGGGAACACCGGGGAGCTGTTTTTT. Its translation is CSATPWDRGNTGELFF.

Comment on this clonotype: One end of the junction varies from germline; a read error may be responsible. V and J are TRBV5-1 and TRBJ2-6, with D perhaps given as TRBD1 or TRBD2 (5 bases each). This CDR3 is 17 amino acids long. Germline CDR1 is SGHRS and CDR2 is YFSETQ. The CDR3 nucleotides are TGCGCCAGAAGCTTGGGGGATGGACACCCCGGGGCCAACGTCCTGACTTTC. As protein: CARSLGDGHPGANVLTF.

The V and J genes are TRBV4-1 and TRBJ1-1, with TRBD1 matching 10 bases. With V trimmed by 4 bases and J by 0 bases, 5 bases remained unmatched. The CDR3 totals 16 residues. CDR1 MGHRA and CDR2 YSYEKL come from the germline V gene. The CDR3 region is CASSRGQGEVNTEAFF. CDR3 sequence (DNA): TGCGCCAGCAGCCGAGGACAGGGGGAGGTGAACACTGAAGCTTTCTTT.

This chain links TRBV4-2 with TRBJ2-1; 7 nucleotides agree with TRBD2. The CDR3 extends over 16 amino acids. Germline V lookup: CDR1 LGHNA, CDR2 YNFKEQ. With 1 base clipped from V and 7 bases from J, the junction kept 10 bases outside the gene matches. DNA for the CDR3: TGTGCCAGCAGCCAAGCTAGGGGAGGGACTCTTAATGAGCAGTTCTTC. Its translation is CASSQARGGTLNEQFF.

This clonotype showed up many times. The chain couples TRBV6-2 or TRBV6-3 to TRBJ2-3; 10 bases agree with TRBD2. Trimming took 7 bases from V and 2 from J; bases not matched to a gene: 9. The germline gives CDR1 MNHEY, CDR2 SVGEGT. CDR3 length equals 16 residues. The CDR3 region has the DNA TGTGCCAGCACCGTCTTAGCGGGGGGATTCACAGATACGCAGTATTTT. Its protein product is CASTVLAGGFTDTQYF.

This clonotype was seen a handful of times. The CDR3 coding sequence is TGTGCCAGCAGTGGGGACAGGGCGGCCTATGGCTACACCTTC. It specifies CASSGDRAAYGYTF. The gene calls are TRBV2 and TRBJ1-2; 9 nucleotides match TRBD1. Per the germline V gene, CDR1 is SNHLY and CDR2 is FYNNEI. Losses at the gene ends were 4 bases for V and 4 bases for J; bases not matched to a gene: 4. This CDR3 is 14 amino acids long.

The CDR3: CASSLTVQETQYF. As DNA, the CDR3 is TGTGCCAGCAGTTTGACAGTACAAGAGACCCAGTACTTC. The gene calls are TRBV6-2 or TRBV6-3 and TRBJ2-5; perhaps TRBD1 as D (5 bases). CDR1 MNHEY and CDR2 SVGEGT come from the germline V gene. The germline V and J ends were trimmed by 4 bases and 2 bases, with 8 bases remaining between them. CDR3 length equals 13 residues.

This clonotype was seen only a few times. This sequence joins TRBV4-3 and TRBJ2-3, with 13 bases lining up with TRBD2. The ends lost 0 bases at V and 2 bases at J; junction bases unmatched: 5. Germline CDR1 and CDR2: LGHNA and YSLEER. This CDR3 has 18 amino acids. The CDR3 DNA reads as TGCGCCAGCAGCCAAGACACTAGCGGGGGGGCGATCACAGATACGCAGTATTTT. Protein: CASSQDTSGGAITDTQYF.

This clonotype has just a few counts. This chain joins TRBV5-1 and TRBJ1-1, with D perhaps TRBD1 (5 bases). Germline CDR1 reads SGHRS; CDR2 reads YFSETQ. The CDR3 covers 14 residues. Trimming stripped 5 bases from V and 4 bases from J, with 15 bases between. As DNA, the CDR3 is TGCGCCAGCAGGGACTCAGGGTGGACCACTGAAGCTTTCTTT. Translated: CASRDSGWTTEAFF.

This clonotype was observed many times. The chain employs TRBV5-1 and TRBJ1-1, with D maybe TRBD1 (5 bases). Germline V gives CDR1 SGHRS, CDR2 YFSETQ. The CDR3 contains 14 residues. The V end lost 4 bases, the J end lost 4 bases, and 14 bases lay between the germline ends. The chain's CDR3 is CASSAGPGPTEAFF. In nucleotides, the CDR3 is TGCGCCAGCAGCGCGGGGCCCGGGCCCACTGAAGCTTTCTTT.

In this sample, this clonotype turned up a few times. The V call is TRBV28, the J call TRBJ1-1, with D perhaps matching TRBD1 (5 bases). CDR1 is MDHEN and CDR2 is SYDVKM in the germline V gene. CDR3 size: 15 residues. V was trimmed by 7 bases and J by 6 bases, leaving 21 bases between them. The CDR3, as DNA: TGTGCCAGCACACCCTCAGGGTTTTTGTTGGCTGAAGCTTTCTTT. Encoded protein: CASTPSGFLLAEAFF.

This clonotype was seen at least ten times. V is TRBV7-6 and J is TRBJ2-3; unclear D gene. CDR1 is SGHVS, CDR2 FNYEAQ, per germline. The ends were cut back, 4 bases at V and 3 bases at J, with 20 bases in the middle. The CDR3 covers 17 residues. The CDR3 DNA reads as TGTGCCAGCAGCTCCCTCGGGCTAGGATCGAGGACAGATACGCAGTATTTT. Protein product: CASSSLGLGSRTDTQYF.

This clonotype appeared a few times. The genes are TRBV15 and TRBJ1-2; no firm D call. The V end was cut by 2 bases, the J end by 4 bases, with 11 bases between. The CDR3 has 14 amino acids. From germline, CDR1 is LNHNV and CDR2 YYDKDF (reference sequence). CDR3 sequence: CATSRSSGSYGYTF. The CDR3, as DNA: TGTGCCACCAGCAGAAGCTCCGGGAGCTATGGCTACACCTTC.

This clonotype was seen repeatedly, ten times or more. This sequence joins TRBV27 and TRBJ2-5; D not certain. The V end was cut by 7 bases, the J end by 1 base, with 13 bases between. The CDR3 sequence is 14 residues long. The germline V gene encodes CDR1 MNHEY and CDR2 SMNVEV (reference sequence). Here the CDR3 reads CASKTMAVQETQYF. CDR3 DNA: TGTGCCAGCAAAACGATGGCAGTCCAAGAGACCCAGTACTTC.